A selection of T cell receptor beta chains follows, all from one sample in a study of T cell responses to AZD1222 COVID-19 vaccine. Sequenced by immunoSEQ multiplex PCR; TCRdb stores in-frame clones only, minus some. Altogether over 120,000 clones are present, approximately 92% being singletons, with the ten largest covering roughly 1.5%. Here the sequenced sample was peripheral blood, taken on day 0 of AZD1222 vaccination. All receptors derive from an adult in good health. The CDR3 runs from the conserved cysteine through the conserved F or W. A D gene is named only where the DNA matches it firmly. Only some rows state a clone size, as once, few, many or a class for expanded clones.

V,D,size,J,CDR3,DNA
TRBV9,TRBD1,-,TRBJ1-6,CASSVAGQGSNSPLHF,TGTGCCAGCAGCGTAGCCGGACAGGGCTCTAATTCACCCCTCCACTTT
TRBV9,-,-,TRBJ1-3,CASMAGNTIYF,TGTGCCAGCATGGCTGGAAACACCATATATTTT
TRBV11-2,-,-,TRBJ2-4,CASGSGGIQYF,TGTGCCAGCGGTTCCGGGGGCATTCAGTACTTC
TRBV7-2,-,-,TRBJ2-7,CASSLGGPYEQYF,TGTGCCAGCAGCTTAGGAGGACCTTACGAGCAGTACTTC
TRBV25-1,-,-,TRBJ1-1,CASSEGGNTEAFF,TGTGCCAGCAGTGAAGGTGGGAACACTGAAGCTTTCTTT
TRBV27,-,-,TRBJ1-5,CASSLWPPEASNQPQHF,TGTGCCAGCAGTTTATGGCCCCCAGAGGCCAGCAATCAGCCCCAGCATTTT
TRBV27,-,-,TRBJ2-7,CASRLKGQGKIDEQYF,TGTGCCAGCCGACTAAAGGGGCAGGGAAAAATTGACGAGCAGTACTTC
TRBV19,-,-,TRBJ1-6,CASSRTGSSYNSPLHF,TGTGCCAGTAGCCGGACTGGGAGCTCCTATAATTCACCCCTCCACTTT
TRBV5-1,TRBD1,-,TRBJ1-4,CASSLGYQGAREKLFF,TGCGCCAGCAGCTTGGGCTACCAGGGGGCACGTGAAAAACTGTTTTTT
TRBV18,-,once,TRBJ1-3,CASSPKDSSGNTIYF,TGTGCCAGCTCACCCAAGGACAGCTCTGGAAACACCATATATTTT
TRBV10-3,TRBD2,-,TRBJ2-1,CAISESWSSGVNEQFF,TGTGCCATCAGTGAGAGTTGGTCTAGCGGGGTGAATGAGCAGTTCTTC